Presented here are 24 T cell receptor beta chains from one specimen sequenced in a study of T cells in Graves' hyperthyroidism and ophthalmopathy. Authors of the study amplified TCR beta CDR3 regions from RNA transcripts. First-round RT-PCR of the TCR CDR3 relied on the HTBI primer set. Each CDR3 protein gets one entry after TCRdb re-called the multiplex PCR reads with MiXCR. In the table there are nearly 750,000 distinct CDR3 sequences, roughly a third of which are singletons. The specimen was blood. Receptors originate from a woman aged 40-49 years with Graves' hyperthyroidism.

The chain combines TRBV2 with TRBJ2-2, with D tentatively TRBD1 (5 bases). From germline, CDR1 is SNHLY and CDR2 FYNNEI. Trimming took 5 bases from V and 0 from J, leaving 10 bases between them. CDR3 length: 15 amino acids. The CDR3 region has the DNA TGTGCCAGCAGTCGACAGCAAACGAACACCGGGGAGCTGTTTTTT. It encodes CASSRQQTNTGELFF. Full variable domain (missing parts from reference TRBV2 and TRBJ2-2): EPEVTQTPSHQVTQMGQEVILRCVPISNHLYFYWYRQILGQKVEFLVSFYNNEISEKSEIFDDQFSVERPDGSNFTLKIRSTKLEDSAMYFCASSRQQTNTGELFFGEGSRLTVL.

The chain joins TRBV6-5 to TRBJ2-7; D tentatively reads TRBD1 or TRBD2 (6 bases each). The CDR3 has 15 residues. The V gene's germline CDR1 is MNHEY and CDR2 SVGAGI. Trimming pared 8 bases from V and 3 bases from J, leaving 20 bases between. The DNA of the CDR3 is TGTGCCAGCCAAAGGGCTTCCGGGGGCGTCTACGAGCAGTACTTC. This translates into CASQRASGGVYEQYF.

This clonotype occurred many times. The CDR3 DNA reads TGTGCCACCCACGACATGGGGGATAGCTACACCTTC. This translates into CATHDMGDSYTF. The chain has TRBV6-5 and TRBJ1-2; weak D call: TRBD1 (5 bases). The CDR3 has 12 residues. The V end lost 10 bases, the J end lost 9 bases, and 18 bases lay between the germline ends. Germline V gene data show CDR1 as MNHEY and CDR2 as SVGAGI.

The chain combines TRBV4-1 with TRBJ1-4, with 7 bases aligning to TRBD1. J lost 9 bases, V lost 1 base, and 11 bases had no gene match. The CDR3 is 16 residues long. CDR1 is MGHRA, CDR2 YSYEKL, per germline. The CDR3 DNA sequence: TGCGCCAGCAGCCAAGCGGTTGGCAGGGGGTTGAAAAAACTGTTTTTT. It translates to CASSQAVGRGLKKLFF.

Points on this clonotype: It may be a read error: a sequence one base away is much more abundant. This sequence joins TRBV29-1 and TRBJ1-4; 8 bases map to TRBD1. Looked up from germline, CDR1 is SQVTM and CDR2 is ANQGSEA. This CDR3 is 13 amino acids long. CDR3 nucleotides: TGCAGCGTTGAAGCCACAGGGGGTGAAAAACTGCTTTTT. Its protein product is CSVEATGGEKLLF. The full variable domain, its missing parts supplied by reference TRBV29-1 and TRBJ1-4, is SAVISQKPSRDICQRGTSLTIQCQVDSQVTMMFWYRQQPGQSLTLIATANQGSEATYESGFVIDKFPISRPNLTFSTLTVSNMSPEDSSIYLCSVEATGGEKLLFGSGTQLSVL.

The chain joins TRBV6-5 to TRBJ1-5; 8 bases are shared with TRBD1. Germline assignment: CDR1 MNHEY and CDR2 SVGAGI. V shed 6 bases and J 7 bases; nucleotides not matched to a gene: 8. The CDR3 loop spans 14 amino acids. The CDR3 spells CASRPGQVWQPQHF. DNA of the CDR3: TGTGCCAGCAGACCGGGACAGGTCTGGCAGCCCCAGCATTTT.

Notes on this clonotype: This may come from a read error, since a much larger clone is one base off. V usage is TRBV6-1 and J usage is TRBJ2-2; D possibly matches TRBD1 or TRBD2 (6 bases each). Trimming took off 6 bases at V and 5 bases at J, with 13 bases between the two ends. Germline CDR1 is MNHNS and CDR2 is SASEGT. The CDR3 spans 14 residues. The CDR3 is CASREGEGTGELFF. Written as DNA, the CDR3 is TGTGCCAGCAGGGAGGGGGAAGGGACCGGGGAGCTGTTTTTT.

The chain links TRBV25-1 to TRBJ1-4; D unresolved. In germline, CDR1 is MGHDK, CDR2 SYGVNS. This CDR3 contains 18 residues. V lost 9 bases and J 0 bases, leaving 23 bases between the germline ends. The CDR3 loop is CARVPPVSPRATNEKLFF. The CDR3 bases are TGTGCCAGGGTCCCGCCGGTTTCCCCCCGTGCAACTAATGAAAAACTGTTTTTT.

In its sample, this clonotype was seen many times. The rearrangement links TRBV12-3 or TRBV12-4 to TRBJ1-1; D is uncertain. Trimming pared 2 bases from V and 7 bases from J, leaving 11 bases between. The CDR3 is 13 residues long. CDR3 DNA: TGTGCCAGCAGTTTACGACCCGATTATGAAGCTTTCTTT. Protein product: CASSLRPDYEAFF.

The chain is built from TRBV5-1 and TRBJ1-2; no clear D gene. The CDR3 extends over 13 amino acids. CDR1 is SGHRS and CDR2 is YFSETQ in the germline V gene. V was pared by 7 bases and J by 2 bases, with 12 bases between. In nucleotides, the CDR3 is TGCGCCAGCGGAGACTCCCTCAACTATGGCTACACCTTC. Its translation is CASGDSLNYGYTF. Variable domain in full (rest from reference TRBV5-1 and TRBJ1-2): KAGVTQTPRYLIKTRGQQVTLSCSPISGHRSVSWYQQTPGQGLQFLFEYFSETQRNKGNFPGRFSGRQFSNSRSEMNVSTLELGDSALYLCASGDSLNYGYTFGSGTRLTVV.

This sequence joins TRBV6-1 and TRBJ2-5; D is possibly TRBD2 (7 bases). The V gene's germline CDR1 is MNHNS and CDR2 SASEGT. The V gene lost 6 bases and the J gene lost 5 bases, with 19 bases spanning the gap. CDR3 length: 15 residues. This CDR3 reads CASSQGGAFPETQYF. In nucleotides, the CDR3 is TGTGCCAGCAGCCAAGGGGGGGCCTTTCCGGAGACCCAGTACTTC.

A single count supports this clonotype. J is TRBJ1-6 and V is TRBV2; the match to TRBD1 covers 12 bases. This CDR3 has 14 amino acids. Trimming removed 3 bases from V and 12 bases from J; junction bases left unmatched: 3. CDR1 and CDR2 (germline): SNHLY, FYNNEI. In nucleotides, the CDR3 is TGTGCCAGCAGTGAGGGACAGGGGGCCGGACCCCTCCACTTT. This translates into CASSEGQGAGPLHF.

This clonotype has just a few counts. This chain joins TRBV5-4 and TRBJ2-7; 11 bases align to TRBD2. The CDR3 has 16 amino acids. CDR1 SGHNT and CDR2 YYREEE come from the germline V gene (reference sequence). J was trimmed by 3 bases and V by 0 bases; bases with no gene match: 5. CDR3 in DNA: TGTGCCAGCAGCTTGGCCCTAGCGGGGGGCATCTACGAGCAGTACTTC. Protein sequence: CASSLALAGGIYEQYF.

V usage is TRBV7-8 and J usage is TRBJ2-2; TRBD1 matches 9 bases. CDR1 is SGHVS and CDR2 is FQNEAQ in the germline V gene. The V segment lost 6 bases and the J segment 4 bases; nucleotides outside the gene matches: 9. The length of the CDR3 is 16 residues. CDR3 region: CASRQPGQGPTGELFF. DNA of the CDR3: TGTGCCAGCAGGCAGCCGGGACAGGGCCCCACCGGGGAGCTGTTTTTT.

This clonotype has at least ten counts. V and J are TRBV7-9 and TRBJ1-2, with TRBD1 matching 7 bases. Germline V CDR1 and CDR2: SEHNR, FQNEAQ (reference sequence). J was trimmed by 8 bases and V by 4 bases; bases with no gene match: 7. The CDR3 length is 13 residues. CDR3 DNA sequence: TGTGCCAGCAGCTCCTGGGACAGCGGGGGCTACACCTTC. This codes for CASSSWDSGGYTF.

The chain recombines TRBV13 with TRBJ1-1; D uncertain. The CDR3 has 14 amino acids. Trimming cost V 1 base and J 6 bases, with 12 bases left between them. Per germline, CDR1 PRHDT and CDR2 FYEKMQ (reference sequence). The CDR3 DNA reads as TGTGCCAGCAGCTTAGCCCTTGAGAGGGCTGAAGCTTTCTTT. Its translation is CASSLALERAEAFF. The whole variable domain, filled in from reference TRBV13 and TRBJ1-1, reads AAGVIQSPRHLIKEKRETATLKCYPIPRHDTVYWYQQGPGQDPQFLISFYEKMQSDKGSIPDRFSAQQFSDYHSELNMSSLELGDSALYFCASSLALERAEAFFGQGTRLTVV.

This clonotype occurred a few times. One base away lies a much larger clone, so this may be a sequencing read error. The CDR3 does not end in the conserved phenylalanine or tryptophan, so this is likely a read error. The rearrangement joins TRBV10-3 to TRBJ1-1; the D is unclear. The length of the CDR3 is 14 residues. Per the germline V gene, CDR1 is ENHRY and CDR2 is SYGVKD. V lost 0 bases and J lost 4, with 9 bases in between. The CDR3 DNA follows: TGTGCCATCAGTGAGTCTGGATGGGGCACTGAAGCTTTCTCT. Protein sequence: CAISESGWGTEAFS.

In this sample, this clonotype turned up many times. The chain has TRBV20-1 and TRBJ2-7; possible D gene TRBD2, 7 bases. Trimming took off 0 bases at V and 3 bases at J, with 12 bases between the two ends. CDR1 and CDR2 from the germline V gene are DFQATT and SNEGSKA (reference sequence). This CDR3 comprises 14 residues. CDR3 in DNA: TGCAGTGCTAGAGATGGACAGCGGGGCTACGAGCAGTACTTC. Its translation is CSARDGQRGYEQYF.

A few counts support this clonotype. The genes are TRBV10-3 and TRBJ1-2; D is ambiguous. V was trimmed by 4 bases and J by 7 bases, leaving 10 bases between them. The germline gives CDR1 ENHRY, CDR2 SYGVKD. The CDR3 covers 12 residues. The CDR3 loop reads CAISAGGGGYTF. CDR3 sequence (DNA): TGTGCCATCAGTGCGGGAGGAGGTGGCTACACCTTC.

This clonotype was counted many times. V gene TRBV20-1 combines with J gene TRBJ2-7; D remains ambiguous. This CDR3 is 13 amino acids long. The germline gives CDR1 DFQATT, CDR2 SNEGSKA (reference sequence). Trimming stripped 0 bases from V and 0 bases from J, with 6 bases between. CDR3 amino acids: CSAREIGSYEQYF. The CDR3 bases are TGCAGTGCTAGAGAGATCGGCTCCTACGAGCAGTACTTC.

This clonotype was seen more than once but under ten times. J is TRBJ1-5 and V is TRBV6-6; TRBD1 agrees at 8 bases. The CDR3 covers 13 residues. The J segment lost 5 bases and the V segment lost 8 bases, leaving 5 bases of the junction unmatched. Germline lookup yields CDR1 MNHNY and CDR2 SVGAGI (reference sequence). Written as DNA, the CDR3 is TGTGCCAGCGGACAGGGTAGGCATCAGCCCCAGCATTTT. Translation: CASGQGRHQPQHF.

The chain has TRBV6-2 or TRBV6-3 and TRBJ1-1; D is uncertain. CDR3 length: 14 amino acids. Germline V CDR1 and CDR2: MNHEY, SVGEGT. V lost 2 bases and J 4 bases, leaving 11 bases between the germline ends. CDR3 protein: CASSYLSMTTEAFF. DNA for the CDR3: TGTGCCAGCAGTTACCTCTCAATGACCACTGAAGCTTTCTTT.

The chain recombines TRBV7-2 with TRBJ2-7; D not resolved. The end of the DNA is better explained by TRBJ2-1, so the J call may be wrong. From germline, CDR1 is SGHTA and CDR2 FQGNSA. The CDR3 has 11 amino acids. CDR3 sequence: CASSMNGEQFF. The CDR3 region has the DNA TGTGCCAGCAGCATGAATGGTGAGCAGTTCTTC.

The rearrangement joins TRBV20-1 to TRBJ1-2; D gene uncertain. The length of the CDR3 is 12 residues. The V gene lost 3 bases and the J gene lost 5 bases, with 10 bases spanning the gap. Germline values: CDR1 DFQATT, CDR2 SNEGSKA (reference sequence). The chain's CDR3 is CSARTVGYGYTF. The CDR3 DNA reads as TGCAGTGCTAGGACGGTGGGGTATGGCTACACCTTC.